This T cell receptor beta chain was observed in a study of blood T cell repertoires in COVID-19. Study in general: The analysed material was cDNA or gDNA that came from T cells, B-cell-depleted T cells, or PBMCs.

Produced via immunoSEQ multiplex PCR; TCRdb's table is partial and in-frame only. In the table there are about 180,000 clones, roughly 79% of which are singletons. Germline assignment: CDR1 SNHLY and CDR2 FYNNEI. The CDR3 length is 14 residues. The J segment lost 1 base and the V segment lost 5 bases, leaving 5 bases of the junction unmatched. Sequenced sample: peripheral blood. This receptor was identified in an older woman with acute or convalescent COVID-19. V usage is TRBV2 and J usage is TRBJ2-7; 7 bases map to TRBD1. The CDR3 bases are TGTGCCAGCAGTTTTGGACAGGCTTCCTACGAGCAGTACTTC. Its translation is CASSFGQASYEQYF.